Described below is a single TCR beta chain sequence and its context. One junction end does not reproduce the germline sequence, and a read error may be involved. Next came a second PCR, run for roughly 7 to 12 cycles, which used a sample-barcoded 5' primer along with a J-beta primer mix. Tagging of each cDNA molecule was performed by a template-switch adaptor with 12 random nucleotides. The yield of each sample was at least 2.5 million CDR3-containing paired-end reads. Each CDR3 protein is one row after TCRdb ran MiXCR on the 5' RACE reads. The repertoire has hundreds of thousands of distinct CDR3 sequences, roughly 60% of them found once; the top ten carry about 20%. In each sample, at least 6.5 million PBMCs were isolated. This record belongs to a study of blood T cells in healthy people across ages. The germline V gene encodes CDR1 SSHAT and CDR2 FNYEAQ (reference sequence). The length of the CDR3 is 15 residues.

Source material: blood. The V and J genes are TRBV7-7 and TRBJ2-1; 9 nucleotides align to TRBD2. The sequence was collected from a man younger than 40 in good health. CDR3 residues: CASSLVAGGNNEQFF. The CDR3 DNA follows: TGTGCTAGCAGCTTAGTGGCGGGAGGGAACAATGAGCAGTTCTTC.